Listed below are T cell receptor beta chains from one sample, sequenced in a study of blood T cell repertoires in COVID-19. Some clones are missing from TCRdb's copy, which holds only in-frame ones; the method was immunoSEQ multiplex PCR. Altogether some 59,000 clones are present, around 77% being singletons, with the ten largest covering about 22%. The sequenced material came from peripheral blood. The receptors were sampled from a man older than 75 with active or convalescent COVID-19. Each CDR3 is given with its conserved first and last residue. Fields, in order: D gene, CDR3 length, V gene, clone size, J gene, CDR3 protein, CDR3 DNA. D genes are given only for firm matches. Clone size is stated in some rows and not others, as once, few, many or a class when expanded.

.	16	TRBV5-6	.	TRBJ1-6	CASSYEAAQGNSPLHF	TGTGCCAGCAGCTATGAGGCTGCGCAGGGGAATTCACCCCTCCACTTT
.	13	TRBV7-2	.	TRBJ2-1	CASSQDRHNEQFF	TGTGCCAGCAGCCAAGACAGGCACAATGAGCAGTTCTTC
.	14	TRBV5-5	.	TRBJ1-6	CASSGDTSNSPLHF	TGTGCCAGCAGCGGGGACACGAGTAATTCACCCCTCCACTTT
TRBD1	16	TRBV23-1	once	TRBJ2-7	CASTLPRDRVIGEQYF	TGCGCCAGCACCTTACCCCGGGACAGGGTGATTGGCGAGCAGTACTTC
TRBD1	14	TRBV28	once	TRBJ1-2	CASSLTGGGYGYTF	TGTGCCAGCAGTTTAACAGGGGGGGGCTATGGCTACACCTTC
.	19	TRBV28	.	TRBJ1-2	CASSLLIPGSSDKHYGYTF	TGTGCCAGCAGTTTATTAATCCCCGGGAGCTCTGATAAGCACTATGGCTACACCTTC
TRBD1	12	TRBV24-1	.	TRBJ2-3	CATGQSTDTQYF	TGTGCCACGGGACAGAGCACAGATACGCAGTATTTT
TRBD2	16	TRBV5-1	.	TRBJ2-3	CASSLLWEGGTDTQYF	TGCGCCAGCAGCTTGTTGTGGGAGGGTGGCACAGATACGCAGTATTTT
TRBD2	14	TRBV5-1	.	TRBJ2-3	CASSRTGGPDTQYF	TGCGCCAGCAGCCGGACGGGAGGGCCTGATACGCAGTATTTT
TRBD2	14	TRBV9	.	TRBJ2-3	CASSGTSGSYTQYF	TGTGCCAGCAGCGGGACTAGCGGGAGTTATACGCAGTATTTT
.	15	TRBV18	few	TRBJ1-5	CASSPPGRPLGPQHF	TGTGCCAGCTCACCACCGGGGCGACCCTTGGGGCCCCAGCATTTT
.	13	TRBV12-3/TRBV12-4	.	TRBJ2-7	CASDTPDSYEQYF	TGTGCCAGCGACACCCCCGACAGCTACGAGCAGTACTTC
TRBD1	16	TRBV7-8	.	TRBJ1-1	CASSSIWGTGRTEAFF	TGTGCCAGCAGCTCCATTTGGGGGACAGGGCGAACTGAAGCTTTCTTT
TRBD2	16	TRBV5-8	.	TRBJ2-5	CASSLAGTSFGETQYF	TGTGCCAGCAGCTTGGCCGGGACTAGCTTTGGAGAGACCCAGTACTTC
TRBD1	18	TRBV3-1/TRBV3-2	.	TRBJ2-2	CASSHRGQGDLNTGELFF	TGTGCCAGCAGCCATCGGGGACAGGGGGATTTGAACACCGGGGAGCTGTTTTTT
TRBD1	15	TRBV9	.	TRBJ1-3	CASSVGTDSGNTIYF	TGTGCCAGCAGCGTTGGGACAGACTCTGGAAACACCATATATTTT
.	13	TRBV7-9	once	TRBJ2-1	CASSRTAYNEQFF	TGTGCCAGCAGCCGTACAGCCTACAATGAGCAGTTCTTC